These T cell receptor beta chains were read from a single sample in a study of T cells in narcolepsy. Measured with immunoSEQ multiplex PCR; TCRdb has only the in-frame clones, and not every one. The repertoire has 30,000 to 45,000 clones, approximately 90% of them found once; the top ten carry over 0.8%. Sequencing used CD45RA- memory CD4+ T cells from PBMCs. These TCRs come from a human donor with narcolepsy. Both conserved end residues are part of each CDR3. The D gene is left open where the match is weak. Clone size is not always given. Where it is, it says once, few, many or a class for expanded clones.

d_call: TRBD2; j_call: TRBJ2-5; v_call: TRBV19; clone_size: -; cdr3_nt: TGTGCCAGTACCGCTAGCGGGGGGCGAGAGACCCAGTACTTC; cdr3_aa: CASTASGGRETQYF
d_call: TRBD1; j_call: TRBJ2-2; v_call: TRBV5-1; clone_size: few; cdr3_nt: TGCGCCAGCAGCTACTCCGGGACAGGGGTTGTTACCGGGGAGCTGTTTTTT; cdr3_aa: CASSYSGTGVVTGELFF
d_call: TRBD2; j_call: TRBJ2-1; v_call: TRBV5-1; clone_size: -; cdr3_nt: TGCGCCAGCAGCGAAGGGACTAGCGGGTATAATGAGCAGTTCTTC; cdr3_aa: CASSEGTSGYNEQFF
d_call: TRBD1; j_call: TRBJ1-1; v_call: TRBV11-1; clone_size: -; cdr3_nt: TGTGCCAGCAGCCGGCATGACAGGGGCCCGAACACTGAAGCTTTCTTT; cdr3_aa: CASSRHDRGPNTEAFF
d_call: TRBD1; j_call: TRBJ1-5; v_call: TRBV7-2; clone_size: -; cdr3_nt: TGTGCCAGCAGCCCTGGACAGGGCCGACAGCCCCAGCATTTT; cdr3_aa: CASSPGQGRQPQHF
d_call: TRBD2; j_call: TRBJ2-6; v_call: TRBV4-3; clone_size: -; cdr3_nt: TGCGCCAGCAGCCAAGATCTCCTAGCGGGGGTCTCTGGGGCCAACGTCCTGACTTTC; cdr3_aa: CASSQDLLAGVSGANVLTF
d_call: -; j_call: TRBJ1-3; v_call: TRBV7-2; clone_size: -; cdr3_nt: TGTGCCAGCAGCCCAAACAGGCCGCCTGGAAACACCATATATTTT; cdr3_aa: CASSPNRPPGNTIYF
d_call: -; j_call: TRBJ1-1; v_call: TRBV4-1; clone_size: -; cdr3_nt: TGCGCCAGCAGGGGACCGCTCAGGGACACTGAAGCTTTCTTT; cdr3_aa: CASRGPLRDTEAFF
d_call: -; j_call: TRBJ1-2; v_call: TRBV28; clone_size: -; cdr3_nt: TGTGCCAGCAGTCCAGAGGCGGTTGGCTATGGCTACACCTTC; cdr3_aa: CASSPEAVGYGYTF
d_call: -; j_call: TRBJ2-3; v_call: TRBV7-2; clone_size: -; cdr3_nt: TGTGCCAGCAGCTTAGTGTATCCAGATACGCAGTATTTT; cdr3_aa: CASSLVYPDTQYF
d_call: -; j_call: TRBJ1-1; v_call: TRBV2; clone_size: few; cdr3_nt: TGTGCCAGCAGTGAAAACAGGAACACTGAAGCTTTCTTT; cdr3_aa: CASSENRNTEAFF
d_call: -; j_call: TRBJ2-2; v_call: TRBV9; clone_size: -; cdr3_nt: TGTGCCAGCAGCGCTGGGTTTCCGGGGGAGCTGTTTTTT; cdr3_aa: CASSAGFPGELFF
d_call: -; j_call: TRBJ2-7; v_call: TRBV7-9; clone_size: -; cdr3_nt: TGTGCCAGCAGCTTAGGGGAGGTTCAGTACTTC; cdr3_aa: CASSLGEVQYF
d_call: -; j_call: TRBJ1-1; v_call: TRBV6-1; clone_size: -; cdr3_nt: TGTGCCAGCAGTGAGGCGGGACAAAGAGCTTTCTTT; cdr3_aa: CASSEAGQRAFF
d_call: -; j_call: TRBJ1-2; v_call: TRBV2; clone_size: -; cdr3_nt: TGTGCCAGCGGCCTCCAAACAGGGTTCTATGGCTACACCTTC; cdr3_aa: CASGLQTGFYGYTF
d_call: -; j_call: TRBJ1-1; v_call: TRBV30; clone_size: -; cdr3_nt: TGTGCCTGGAGTACAGGCGTGAACACTGAAGCTTTCTTT; cdr3_aa: CAWSTGVNTEAFF
d_call: -; j_call: TRBJ1-2; v_call: TRBV6-5; clone_size: -; cdr3_nt: TGTGCCAGCAGTTACTCGCTACGTGGCAGGGGTAATGGCTACACCTTC; cdr3_aa: CASSYSLRGRGNGYTF
d_call: -; j_call: TRBJ1-2; v_call: TRBV13; clone_size: -; cdr3_nt: TGTGCCAGCAGCTTCTGGTCGCGTTTCTATGGCTACACCTTC; cdr3_aa: CASSFWSRFYGYTF